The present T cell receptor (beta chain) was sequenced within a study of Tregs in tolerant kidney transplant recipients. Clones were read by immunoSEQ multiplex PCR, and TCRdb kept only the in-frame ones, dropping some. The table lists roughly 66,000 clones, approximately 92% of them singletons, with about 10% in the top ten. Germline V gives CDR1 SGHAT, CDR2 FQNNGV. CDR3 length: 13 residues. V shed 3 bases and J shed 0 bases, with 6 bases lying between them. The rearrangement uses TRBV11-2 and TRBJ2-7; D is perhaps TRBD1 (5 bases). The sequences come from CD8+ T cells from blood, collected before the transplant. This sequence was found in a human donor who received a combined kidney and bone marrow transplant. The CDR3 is CASSFQGSYEQYF. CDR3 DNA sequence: TGTGCCAGCAGCTTTCAGGGCTCCTACGAGCAGTACTTC.